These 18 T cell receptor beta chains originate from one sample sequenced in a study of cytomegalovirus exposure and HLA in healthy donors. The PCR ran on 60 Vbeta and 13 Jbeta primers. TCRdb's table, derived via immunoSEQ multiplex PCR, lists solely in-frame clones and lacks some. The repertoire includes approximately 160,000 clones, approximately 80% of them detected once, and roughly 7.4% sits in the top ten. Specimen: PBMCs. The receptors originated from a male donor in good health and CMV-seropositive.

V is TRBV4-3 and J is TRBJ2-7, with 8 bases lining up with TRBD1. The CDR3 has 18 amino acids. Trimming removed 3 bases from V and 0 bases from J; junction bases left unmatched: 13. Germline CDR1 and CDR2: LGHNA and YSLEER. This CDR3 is CASSQGGGQGRTSYEQYF. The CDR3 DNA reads TGCGCCAGCAGCCAGGGGGGTGGACAGGGAAGGACCTCCTACGAGCAGTACTTC.

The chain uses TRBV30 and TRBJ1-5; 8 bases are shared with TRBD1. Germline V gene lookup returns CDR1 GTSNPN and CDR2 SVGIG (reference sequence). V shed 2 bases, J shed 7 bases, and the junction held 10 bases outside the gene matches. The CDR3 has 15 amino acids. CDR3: CAWSSPAGGGQPQHF. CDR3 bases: TGTGCCTGGAGTTCCCCTGCAGGGGGCGGCCAGCCCCAGCATTTT.

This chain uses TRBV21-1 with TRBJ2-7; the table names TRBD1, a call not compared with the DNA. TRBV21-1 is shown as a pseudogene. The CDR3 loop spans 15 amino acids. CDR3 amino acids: CASSNLGHWASEQYF. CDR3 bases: TGTGCCAGCAGCAATCTGGGACACTGGGCCTCGGAGCAGTACTTC.

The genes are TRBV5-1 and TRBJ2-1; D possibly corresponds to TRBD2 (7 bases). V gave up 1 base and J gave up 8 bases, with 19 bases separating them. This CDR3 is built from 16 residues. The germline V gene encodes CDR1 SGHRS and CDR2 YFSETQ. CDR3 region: CASSLLTGGKKDEQFF. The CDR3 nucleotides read TGCGCCAGCAGCTTGCTGACGGGGGGCAAAAAGGATGAGCAGTTCTTC. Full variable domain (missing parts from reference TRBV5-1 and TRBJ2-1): KAGVTQTPRYLIKTRGQQVTLSCSPISGHRSVSWYQQTPGQGLQFLFEYFSETQRNKGNFPGRFSGRQFSNSRSEMNVSTLELGDSALYLCASSLLTGGKKDEQFFGPGTRLTVL.

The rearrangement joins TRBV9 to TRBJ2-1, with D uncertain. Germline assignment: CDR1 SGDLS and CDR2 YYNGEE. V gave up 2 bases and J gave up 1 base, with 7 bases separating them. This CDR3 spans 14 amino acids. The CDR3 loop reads CASSVGVSYNEQFF. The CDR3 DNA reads TGTGCCAGCAGCGTTGGAGTGTCCTACAATGAGCAGTTCTTC.

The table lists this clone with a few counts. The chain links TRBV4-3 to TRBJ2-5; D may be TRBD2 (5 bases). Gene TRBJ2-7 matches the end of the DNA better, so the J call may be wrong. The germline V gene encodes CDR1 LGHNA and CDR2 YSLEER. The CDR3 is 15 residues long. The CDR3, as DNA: TGCGCCAGCAGCCCTGTGGACTTTCCAGGCTACGAGCAGTACTTC. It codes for CASSPVDFPGYEQYF.

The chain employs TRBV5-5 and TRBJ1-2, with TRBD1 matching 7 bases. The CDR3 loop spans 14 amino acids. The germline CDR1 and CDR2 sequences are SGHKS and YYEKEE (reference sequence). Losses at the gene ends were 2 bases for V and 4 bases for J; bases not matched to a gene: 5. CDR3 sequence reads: CASSLTGALYGYTF. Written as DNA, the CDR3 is TGTGCCAGCAGCTTAACAGGGGCCCTCTATGGCTACACCTTC.

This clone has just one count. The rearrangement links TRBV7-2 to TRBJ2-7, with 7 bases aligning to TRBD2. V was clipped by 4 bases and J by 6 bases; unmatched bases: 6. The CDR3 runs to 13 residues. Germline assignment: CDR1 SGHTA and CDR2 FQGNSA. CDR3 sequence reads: CASSSGGEGEQYF. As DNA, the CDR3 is TGTGCCAGCAGCTCAGGCGGGGAGGGCGAGCAGTACTTC.

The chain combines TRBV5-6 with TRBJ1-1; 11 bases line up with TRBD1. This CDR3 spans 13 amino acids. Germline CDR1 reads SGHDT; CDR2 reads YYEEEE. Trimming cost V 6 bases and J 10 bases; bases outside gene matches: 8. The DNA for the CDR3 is TGTGCCAGCACCGTCGGACAGGGGGCGTTAGCTTTCTTT. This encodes CASTVGQGALAFF.

DNA of the CDR3: TGTGCCAGCAGTTCTGGGCCCGGGACTAGCGGGGGGCCGGGTCCAGATACGCAGTATTTT. The encoded protein is CASSSGPGTSGGPGPDTQYF. The chain employs TRBV13 and TRBJ2-3; 15 nucleotides match TRBD2. Germline V CDR1 and CDR2: PRHDT, FYEKMQ (reference sequence). The CDR3 covers 20 residues. The junction had 17 bases not matched to a gene; V was cut back by 6 bases and J by 4 bases.

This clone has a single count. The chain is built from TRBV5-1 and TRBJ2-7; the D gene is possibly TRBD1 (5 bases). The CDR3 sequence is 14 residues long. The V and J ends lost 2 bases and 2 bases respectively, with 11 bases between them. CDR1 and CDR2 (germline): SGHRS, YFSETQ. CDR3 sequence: CASSFQGGAYEQYF. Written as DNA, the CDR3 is TGCGCCAGCAGCTTTCAGGGTGGGGCCTACGAGCAGTACTTC.

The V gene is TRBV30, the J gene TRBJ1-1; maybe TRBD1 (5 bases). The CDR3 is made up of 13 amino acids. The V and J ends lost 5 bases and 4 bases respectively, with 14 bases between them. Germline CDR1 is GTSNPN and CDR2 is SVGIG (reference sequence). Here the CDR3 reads CAWRVGHGTEAFF. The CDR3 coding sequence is TGTGCCTGGCGGGTGGGGCATGGCACTGAAGCTTTCTTT.

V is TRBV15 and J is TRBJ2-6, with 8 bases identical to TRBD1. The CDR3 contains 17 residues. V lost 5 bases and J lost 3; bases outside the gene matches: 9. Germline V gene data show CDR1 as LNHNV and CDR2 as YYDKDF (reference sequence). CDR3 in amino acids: CATSPHGQGNGANVLTF. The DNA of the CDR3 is TGTGCCACCAGCCCCCACGGACAGGGAAATGGGGCCAACGTCCTGACTTTC.

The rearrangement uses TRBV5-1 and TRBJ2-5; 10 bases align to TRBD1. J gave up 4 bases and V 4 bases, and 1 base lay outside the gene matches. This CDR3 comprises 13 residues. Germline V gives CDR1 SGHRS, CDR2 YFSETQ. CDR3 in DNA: TGCGCCAGCAGCCGGACAGGGGGAGAGACCCAGTACTTC. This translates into CASSRTGGETQYF.

The CDR3, as DNA: TGTGCCAGCAGCTTAGGACAGGGGCGGTACTACGAGCAGTACTTC. Translating gives CASSLGQGRYYEQYF. The chain uses TRBV5-4 and TRBJ2-7, with 9 positions matching TRBD1. Germline V gene sequence: CDR1 SGHNT, CDR2 YYREEE (reference sequence). The length of the CDR3 is 15 residues. The trim removed 2 bases at V and 3 bases at J, leaving 6 bases unmatched.

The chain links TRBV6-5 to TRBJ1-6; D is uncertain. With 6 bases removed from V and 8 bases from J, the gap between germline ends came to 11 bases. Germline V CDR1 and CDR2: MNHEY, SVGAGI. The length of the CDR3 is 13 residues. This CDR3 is CASRRGSDSPLHF. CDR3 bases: TGTGCCAGCAGGCGGGGTTCCGATTCACCCCTCCACTTT.

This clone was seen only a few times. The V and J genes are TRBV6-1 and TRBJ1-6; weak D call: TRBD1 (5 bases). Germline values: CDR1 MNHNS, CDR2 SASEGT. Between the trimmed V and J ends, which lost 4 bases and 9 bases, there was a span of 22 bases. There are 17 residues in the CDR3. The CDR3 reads CASSGAPGGRKISPLHF. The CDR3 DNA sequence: TGTGCCAGCAGTGGCGCGCCGGGGGGGAGGAAAATTTCACCCCTCCACTTT.

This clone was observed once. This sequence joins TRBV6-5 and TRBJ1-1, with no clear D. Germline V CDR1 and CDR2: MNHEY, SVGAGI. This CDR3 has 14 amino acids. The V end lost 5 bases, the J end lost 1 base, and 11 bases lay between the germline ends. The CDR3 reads CASSDQAPNTEAFF. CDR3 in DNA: TGTGCCAGCAGTGATCAGGCCCCGAACACTGAAGCTTTCTTT.